Given below is one T cell receptor beta chain in context. This record comes from a study of CD8 T cells in ankylosing spondylitis. One entry per CDR3 protein results from TCRdb running MiXCR on the 5' RACE reads. Among 310,000 or so distinct CDR3 sequences listed, around 18% were seen once. The sequence was obtained from a male donor with ankylosing spondylitis or in good health (not recorded which). The sequenced sample consisted of blood, either unsorted or a sorted T cell fraction (not recorded which).

The CDR3: CSVDLKTSGRGNEQFF. The CDR3 DNA sequence: TGCAGCGTTGATTTAAAGACTAGCGGAAGAGGAAATGAGCAGTTCTTC. This sequence joins TRBV29-1 and TRBJ2-1; 9 nucleotides match TRBD2. V shed 3 bases and J 7 bases; nucleotides not matched to a gene: 13. The germline V gene has CDR1 SQVTM and CDR2 ANQGSEA. The CDR3 length is 16 residues.